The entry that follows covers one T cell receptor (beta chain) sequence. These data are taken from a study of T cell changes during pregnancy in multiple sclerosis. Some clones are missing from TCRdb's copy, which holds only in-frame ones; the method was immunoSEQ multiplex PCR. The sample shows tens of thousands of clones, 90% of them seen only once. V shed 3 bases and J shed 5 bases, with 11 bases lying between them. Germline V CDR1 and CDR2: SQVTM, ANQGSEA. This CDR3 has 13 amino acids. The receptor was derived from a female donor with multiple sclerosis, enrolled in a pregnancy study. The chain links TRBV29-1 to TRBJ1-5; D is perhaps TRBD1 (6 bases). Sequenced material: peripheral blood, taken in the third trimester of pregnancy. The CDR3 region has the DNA TGCAGCGTTGAGCAGGGGTCTGATCAGCCCCAGCATTTT. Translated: CSVEQGSDQPQHF.